The text below deals with one T cell receptor (beta chain). The antigen remains unidentified. The data stem from a study of T cell repertoires and HLA-DP antigens. Germline assignment: CDR1 MDHEN and CDR2 SYDVKM. Trimming removed 5 bases from V and 6 bases from J; junction bases left unmatched: 3. The CDR3 contains 14 residues. The assay was immunoSEQ multiplex PCR, and TCRdb's table has in-frame clones only and misses some. The repertoire holds about 110,000 clones, with around 93% as singletons. Material: CD4+ T cells from PBMCs. This TCR derives from a young woman in good health and CMV-seronegative. This chain connects TRBV28 to TRBJ2-3; 12 nucleotides agree with TRBD2. CDR3 region: CASSLAGGWDTQYF. CDR3 DNA sequence: TGTGCCAGCAGTCTAGCGGGAGGGTGGGATACGCAGTATTTT.